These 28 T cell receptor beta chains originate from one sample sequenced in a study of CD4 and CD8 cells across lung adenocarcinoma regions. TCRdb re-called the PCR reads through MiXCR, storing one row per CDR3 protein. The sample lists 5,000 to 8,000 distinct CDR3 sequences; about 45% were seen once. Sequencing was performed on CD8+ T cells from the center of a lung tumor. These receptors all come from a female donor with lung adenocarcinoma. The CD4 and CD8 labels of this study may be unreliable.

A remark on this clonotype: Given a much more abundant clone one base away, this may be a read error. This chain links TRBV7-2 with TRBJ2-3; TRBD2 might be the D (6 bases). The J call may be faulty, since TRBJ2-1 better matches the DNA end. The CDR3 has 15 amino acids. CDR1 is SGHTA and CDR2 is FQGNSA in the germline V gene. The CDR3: CASSLPAGYQETQFF. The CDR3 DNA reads TGTGCCAGCAGCCTTCCTGCGGGGTACCAAGAGACCCAGTTCTTC.

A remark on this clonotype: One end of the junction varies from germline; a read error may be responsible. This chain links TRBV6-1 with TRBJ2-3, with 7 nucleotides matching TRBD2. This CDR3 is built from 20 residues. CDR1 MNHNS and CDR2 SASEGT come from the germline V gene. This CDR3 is CASSPSDGRNGFFETDTLYF. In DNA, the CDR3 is TGTGCCAGCAGTCCCTCAGACGGGAGGAATGGTTTTTTCGAAACAGATACGCTGTATTTC.

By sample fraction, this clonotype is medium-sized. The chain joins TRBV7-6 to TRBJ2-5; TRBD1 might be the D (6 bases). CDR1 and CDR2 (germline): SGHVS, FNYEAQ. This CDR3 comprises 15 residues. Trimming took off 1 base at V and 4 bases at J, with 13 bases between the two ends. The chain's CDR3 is CASSLGLGRGETQYF. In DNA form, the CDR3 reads TGTGCCAGCAGCTTAGGGTTGGGCAGGGGAGAGACCCAGTACTTC.

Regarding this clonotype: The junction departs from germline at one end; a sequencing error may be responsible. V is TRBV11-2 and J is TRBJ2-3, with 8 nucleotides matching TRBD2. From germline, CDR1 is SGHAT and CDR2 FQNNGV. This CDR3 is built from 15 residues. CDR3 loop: CAGGFGGGPEDTQYF. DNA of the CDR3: TGTGCCGGGGGCTTCGGGGGGGGGCCCGAAGATACCCAGTATTTT. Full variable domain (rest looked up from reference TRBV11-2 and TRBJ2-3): EAGVAQSPRYKIIEKRQSVAFWCNPISGHATLYWYQQILGQGPKLLIQFQNNGVVDDSQLPKDRFSAERLKGVDSTLKIQPAKLEDSAVYLCAGGFGGGPEDTQYFGPGTRLTVL.

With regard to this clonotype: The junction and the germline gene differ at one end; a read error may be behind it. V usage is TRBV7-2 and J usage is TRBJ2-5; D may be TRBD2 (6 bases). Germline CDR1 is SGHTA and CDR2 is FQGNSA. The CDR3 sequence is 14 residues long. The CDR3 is CASSLGLEVETQYF. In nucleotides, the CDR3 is TGTGCCAGCAGCTTAGGACTAGAGGTAGAGACCCAGTATTTC. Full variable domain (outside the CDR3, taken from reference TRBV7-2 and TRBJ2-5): GAGVSQSPSNKVTEKGKDVELRCDPISGHTALYWYRQSLGQGLEFLIYFQGNSAPDKSGLPSDRFSAERTGGSVSTLTIQRTQQEDSAVYLCASSLGLEVETQYFGPGTRLLVL.

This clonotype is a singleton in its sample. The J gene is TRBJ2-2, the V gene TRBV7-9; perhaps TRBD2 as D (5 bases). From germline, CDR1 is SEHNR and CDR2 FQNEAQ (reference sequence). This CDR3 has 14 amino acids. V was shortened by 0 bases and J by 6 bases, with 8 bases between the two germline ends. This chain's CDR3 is CASSLAGVSGELFF. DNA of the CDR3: TGTGCCAGCAGCTTAGCGGGAGTGTCCGGGGAGCTGTTTTTT. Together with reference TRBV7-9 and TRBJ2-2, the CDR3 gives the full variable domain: DTGVSQNPRHKITKRGQNVTFRCDPISEHNRLYWYRQTLGQGPEFLTYFQNEAQLEKSRLLSDRFSAERPKGSFSTLEIQRTEQGDSAMYLCASSLAGVSGELFFGEGSRLTVL.

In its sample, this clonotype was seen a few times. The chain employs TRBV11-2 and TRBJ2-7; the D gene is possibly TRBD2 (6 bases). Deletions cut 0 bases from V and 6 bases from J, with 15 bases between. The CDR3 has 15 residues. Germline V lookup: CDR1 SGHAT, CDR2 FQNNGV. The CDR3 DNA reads TGTGCCAGCAGCTTAGATTTTGTTGTGGGGGGCGAGCAGTACTTC. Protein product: CASSLDFVVGGEQYF.

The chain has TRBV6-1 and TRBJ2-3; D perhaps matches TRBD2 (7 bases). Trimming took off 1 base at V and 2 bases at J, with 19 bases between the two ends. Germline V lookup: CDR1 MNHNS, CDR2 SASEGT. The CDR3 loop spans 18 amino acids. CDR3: CASSEVGGGGGATDTQYF. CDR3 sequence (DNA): TGTGCCAGCAGTGAAGTAGGGGGGGGGGGGGGGGCCACAGATACGCAGTATTTT.

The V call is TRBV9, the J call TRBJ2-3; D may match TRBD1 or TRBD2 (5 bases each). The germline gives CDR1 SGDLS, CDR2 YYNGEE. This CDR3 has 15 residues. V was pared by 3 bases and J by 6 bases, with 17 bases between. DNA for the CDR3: TGTGCCAGCAGCGCCTGGGACCTCGGCCCCGATACGCAGTATTTT. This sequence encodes CASSAWDLGPDTQYF.

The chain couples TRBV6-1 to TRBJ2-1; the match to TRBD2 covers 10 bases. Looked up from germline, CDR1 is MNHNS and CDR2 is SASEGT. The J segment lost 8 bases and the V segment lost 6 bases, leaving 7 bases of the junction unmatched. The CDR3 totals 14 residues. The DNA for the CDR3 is TGTGCCAGCAGAGAACTAGCGGGATTGGATGAGCAGTTCTTC. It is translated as CASRELAGLDEQFF.

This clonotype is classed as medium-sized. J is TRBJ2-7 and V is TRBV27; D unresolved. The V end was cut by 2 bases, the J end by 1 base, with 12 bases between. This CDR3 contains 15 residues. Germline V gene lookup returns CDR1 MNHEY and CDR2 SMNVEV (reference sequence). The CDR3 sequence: CASSLKVGESYEQYF. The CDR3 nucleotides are TGTGCCAGCAGTTTAAAAGTAGGAGAATCCTACGAGCAGTACTTC.

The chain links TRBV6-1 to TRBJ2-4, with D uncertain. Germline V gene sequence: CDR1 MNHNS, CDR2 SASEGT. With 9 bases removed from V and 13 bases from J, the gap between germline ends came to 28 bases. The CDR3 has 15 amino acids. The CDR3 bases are TGTGCCAGGGGCGCCCGCGGAAGTGGCAAAAACACCCAGTACTTC. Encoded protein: CARGARGSGKNTQYF.

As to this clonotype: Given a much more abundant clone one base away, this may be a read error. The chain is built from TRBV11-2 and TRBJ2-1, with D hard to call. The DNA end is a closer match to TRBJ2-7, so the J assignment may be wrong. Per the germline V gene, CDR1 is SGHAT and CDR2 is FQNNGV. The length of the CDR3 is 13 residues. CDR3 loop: CASSFGENNEQYF. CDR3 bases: TGTGCCAGCAGCTTTGGCGAAAACAATGAGCAGTACTTC.

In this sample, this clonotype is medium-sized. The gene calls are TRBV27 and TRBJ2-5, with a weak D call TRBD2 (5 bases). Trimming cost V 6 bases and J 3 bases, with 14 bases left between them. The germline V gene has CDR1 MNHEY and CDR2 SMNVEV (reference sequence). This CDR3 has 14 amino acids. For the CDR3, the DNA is TGTGCCAGCAGGGGGTGGGAGTCGGAAGAGACCCAGTACTTC. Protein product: CASRGWESEETQYF.

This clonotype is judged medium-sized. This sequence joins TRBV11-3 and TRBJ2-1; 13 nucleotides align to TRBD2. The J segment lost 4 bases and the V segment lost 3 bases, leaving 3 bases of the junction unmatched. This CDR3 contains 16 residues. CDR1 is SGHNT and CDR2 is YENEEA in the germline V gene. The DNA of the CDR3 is TGTGCCAGCAGCTTCGGGACTAGCGGGGTTTACAATGAGCAGTTCTTC. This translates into CASSFGTSGVYNEQFF.

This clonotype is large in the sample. CDR3: CASRGPINEQFF. The CDR3 DNA is TGTGCCAGCAGGGGACCGATCAATGAGCAGTTCTTC. The chain recombines TRBV12-3 or TRBV12-4 with TRBJ2-1, with D possibly being TRBD1 or TRBD2 (5 bases each). This CDR3 contains 12 residues. Trimming removed 6 bases from V and 6 bases from J, with 9 bases in between.

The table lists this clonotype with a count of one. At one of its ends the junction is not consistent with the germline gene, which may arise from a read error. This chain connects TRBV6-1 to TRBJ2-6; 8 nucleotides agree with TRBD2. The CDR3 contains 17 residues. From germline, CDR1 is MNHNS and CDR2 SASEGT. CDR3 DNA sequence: TGTGCCAGCGGTAGCGGGGCAGGGCCCCCGGGGGCCAACGTGCTGTCCTTC. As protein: CASGSGAGPPGANVLSF.

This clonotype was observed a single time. The CDR3 here is CLSRDSGGPATDTQYF. In DNA form, the CDR3 reads TGTCTCAGCCGTGACTCGGGGGGGCCTGCCACAGACACGCAGTACTTC. The rearrangement links TRBV6-8 to TRBJ2-4; 8 positions agree with TRBD2. The CDR3 has 16 amino acids. In germline, CDR1 is MNHGY, CDR2 SAAAGT.

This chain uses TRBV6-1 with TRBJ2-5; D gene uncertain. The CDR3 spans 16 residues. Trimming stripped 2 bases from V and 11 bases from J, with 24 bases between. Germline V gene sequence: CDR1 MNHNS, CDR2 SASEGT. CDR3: CASSEWFTSSYNEQYF. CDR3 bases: TGTGCCAGCAGTGAATGGTTTACAAGCTCCTACAATGAGCAGTACTTC.

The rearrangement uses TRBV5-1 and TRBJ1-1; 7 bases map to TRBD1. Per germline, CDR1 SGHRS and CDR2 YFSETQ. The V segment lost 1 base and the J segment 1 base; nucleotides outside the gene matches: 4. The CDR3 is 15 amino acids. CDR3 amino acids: CASSLTGTANTEAFF. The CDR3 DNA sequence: TGCGCCAGCAGCTTGACCGGGACAGCGAACACTGAAGCTTTCTTT.

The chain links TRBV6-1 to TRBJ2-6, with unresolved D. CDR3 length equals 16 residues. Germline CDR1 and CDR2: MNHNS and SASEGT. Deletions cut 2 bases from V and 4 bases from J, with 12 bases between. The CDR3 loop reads CASSEFRPPGANVLTF. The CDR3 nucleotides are TGTGCCAGCAGTGAATTTAGACCGCCGGGGGCCAACGTCCTGACTTTC.

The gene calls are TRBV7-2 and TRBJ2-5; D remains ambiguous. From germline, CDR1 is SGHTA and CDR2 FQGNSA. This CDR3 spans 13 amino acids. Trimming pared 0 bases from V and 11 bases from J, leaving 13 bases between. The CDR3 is CASSLAELDEQYF. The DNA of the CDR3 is TGTGCCAGCAGCTTAGCGGAGTTGGATGAGCAGTACTTC.

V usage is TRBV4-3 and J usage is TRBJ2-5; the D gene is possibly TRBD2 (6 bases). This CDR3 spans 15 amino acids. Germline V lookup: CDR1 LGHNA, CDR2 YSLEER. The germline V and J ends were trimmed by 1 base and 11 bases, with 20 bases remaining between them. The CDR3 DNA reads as TGCGCCAGCAGCCAAGTCCCTAGCGACTACAATGAGCAGTACTTC. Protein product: CASSQVPSDYNEQYF.

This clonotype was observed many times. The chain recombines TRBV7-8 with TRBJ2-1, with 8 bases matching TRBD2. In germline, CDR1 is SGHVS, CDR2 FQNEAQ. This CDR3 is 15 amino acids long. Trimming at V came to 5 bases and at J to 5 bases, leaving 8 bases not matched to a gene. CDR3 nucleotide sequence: TGTGCCAGCAGCCCCCGCGGTAGCGGGAACAATGAGCAGTTCTTC. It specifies CASSPRGSGNNEQFF.

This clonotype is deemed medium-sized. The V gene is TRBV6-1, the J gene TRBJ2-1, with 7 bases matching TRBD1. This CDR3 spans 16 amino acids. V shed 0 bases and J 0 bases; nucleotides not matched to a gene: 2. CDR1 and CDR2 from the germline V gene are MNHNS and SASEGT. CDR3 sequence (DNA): TGTGCCAGCAGTGAAGCGCCAGGGGGCTCCTACAATGAGCAGTTCTTC. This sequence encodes CASSEAPGGSYNEQFF.

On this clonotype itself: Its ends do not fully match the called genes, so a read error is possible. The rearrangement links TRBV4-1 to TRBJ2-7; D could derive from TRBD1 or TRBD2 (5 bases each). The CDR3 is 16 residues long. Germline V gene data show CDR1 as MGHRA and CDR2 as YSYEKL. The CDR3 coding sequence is TGCGCCAGCAGCCAAGATTCGGGGCACGGGGCCAACGTCCTGTCCTTC. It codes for CASSQDSGHGANVLSF.

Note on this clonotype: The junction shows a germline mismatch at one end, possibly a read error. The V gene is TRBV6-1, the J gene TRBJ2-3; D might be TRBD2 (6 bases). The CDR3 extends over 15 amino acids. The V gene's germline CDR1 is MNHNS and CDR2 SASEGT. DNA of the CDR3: TGTGCCAGCGGACGGGAGCCCTCTGGGGCCAACGAGCAGACTTTC. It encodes CASGREPSGANEQTF.

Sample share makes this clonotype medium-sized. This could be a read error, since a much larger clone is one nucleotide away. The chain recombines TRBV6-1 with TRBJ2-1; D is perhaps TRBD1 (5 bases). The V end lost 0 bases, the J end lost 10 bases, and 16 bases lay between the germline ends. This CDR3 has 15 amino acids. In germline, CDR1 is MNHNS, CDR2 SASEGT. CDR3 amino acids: CASSEAGVGSYEQFF. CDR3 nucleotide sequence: TGTGCCAGCAGTGAAGCAGGGGTCGGGTCCTACGAGCAGTTCTTC.